This TCR beta chain was identified during a study of blood T cell repertoires in COVID-19. Clones were read by immunoSEQ multiplex PCR, and TCRdb kept only the in-frame ones, dropping some. The sample contains about 88,000 clones, approximately 90% of which appear only once. The V gene's germline CDR1 is MNHEY and CDR2 SVGAGI. The V end lost 7 bases, the J end lost 8 bases, and 12 bases lay between the germline ends. This CDR3 comprises 12 residues. J is TRBJ2-1 and V is TRBV6-5, with D maybe TRBD1 (5 bases). This TCR was recovered from an elderly woman with acute or convalescent COVID-19. Sequenced input: peripheral blood. The CDR3 loop reads CASNHRFDEQFF. CDR3 bases: TGTGCCAGCAATCACAGGTTCGATGAGCAGTTCTTC.